The T cell receptor (beta chain) described here comes from a study of T cells in Graves' hyperthyroidism and ophthalmopathy. Uncontrolled infection, other autoimmune disease, pregnancy or lactation barred patients from enrollment. Each diagnosis was grounded in clinical symptoms, serum thyroxine and TRAb, thyroid ultrasound, and orbital computed tomography. More than 9.5 ml fresh peripheral blood yielded the PBMCs. Study-level points and caveats: Blood shared most expanded thyroid clonotypes above 0.001.

Trimming removed 1 base from V and 3 bases from J, with 6 bases in between. Germline V CDR1 and CDR2: MGHRA, YSYEKL. The CDR3 extends over 14 amino acids. With regard to this clonotype: Its antigen is not identified.

TCR beta CDR3 sequences were amplified from RNA transcripts. Carried out on the TCR CDR3, a first-round RT-PCR used the HTBI primer set. TCRdb itself ran the multiplex PCR reads through MiXCR, one entry per CDR3 protein. The sample consists of around 720,000 distinct CDR3 sequences, about a third of them appearing once. The sequence came from a woman aged 40 to 49 with Graves' hyperthyroidism. The gene calls are TRBV4-1 and TRBJ2-2; unclear D gene. Input material: blood. Written as DNA, the CDR3 is TGCGCCAGCAGCCAAGTATCCGACACCGGGGAGCTGTTTTTT. Encoded protein: CASSQVSDTGELFF.